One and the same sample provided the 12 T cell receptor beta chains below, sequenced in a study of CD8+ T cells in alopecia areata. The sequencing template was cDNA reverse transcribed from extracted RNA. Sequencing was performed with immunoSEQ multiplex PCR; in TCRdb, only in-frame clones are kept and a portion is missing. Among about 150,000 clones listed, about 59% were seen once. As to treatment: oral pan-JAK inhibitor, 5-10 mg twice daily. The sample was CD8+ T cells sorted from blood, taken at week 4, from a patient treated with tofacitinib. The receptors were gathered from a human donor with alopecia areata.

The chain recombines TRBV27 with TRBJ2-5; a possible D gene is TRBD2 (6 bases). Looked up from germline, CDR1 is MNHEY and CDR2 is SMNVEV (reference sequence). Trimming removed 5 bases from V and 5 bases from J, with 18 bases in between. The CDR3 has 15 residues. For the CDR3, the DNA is TGTGCCAGCAGTGGAGGGGAAACCGCCGTGGAGACCCAGTACTTC. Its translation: CASSGGETAVETQYF.

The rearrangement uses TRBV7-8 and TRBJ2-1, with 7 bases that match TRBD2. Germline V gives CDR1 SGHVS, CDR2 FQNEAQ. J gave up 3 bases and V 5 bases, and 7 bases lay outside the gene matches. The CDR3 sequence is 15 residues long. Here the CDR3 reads CASSLTRDYYNEQFF. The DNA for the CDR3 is TGTGCCAGCAGCCTGACCCGGGACTACTACAATGAGCAGTTCTTC.

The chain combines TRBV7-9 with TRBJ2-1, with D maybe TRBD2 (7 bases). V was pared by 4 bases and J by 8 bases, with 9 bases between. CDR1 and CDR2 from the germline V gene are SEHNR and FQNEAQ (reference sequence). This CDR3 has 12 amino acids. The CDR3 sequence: CASSWGGDEQFF. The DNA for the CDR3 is TGTGCCAGCAGCTGGGGGGGCGATGAGCAGTTCTTC.

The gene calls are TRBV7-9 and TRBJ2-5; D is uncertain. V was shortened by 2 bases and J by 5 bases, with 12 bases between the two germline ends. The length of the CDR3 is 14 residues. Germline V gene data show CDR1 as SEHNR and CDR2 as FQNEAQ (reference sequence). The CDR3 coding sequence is TGTGCCAGCAGCTTATCGGGCCAGGAGGAGACCCAGTACTTC. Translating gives CASSLSGQEETQYF.

The CDR3 protein is CASSPDSSYEQYF. CDR3 nucleotides: TGTGCCAGCAGCCCGGACAGCTCCTACGAGCAGTACTTC. This chain uses TRBV27 with TRBJ2-7; tentatively, D is TRBD1 (6 bases). CDR1 MNHEY and CDR2 SMNVEV come from the germline V gene (reference sequence). V gave up 6 bases and J gave up 0 bases, with 9 bases separating them. The length of the CDR3 is 13 residues.

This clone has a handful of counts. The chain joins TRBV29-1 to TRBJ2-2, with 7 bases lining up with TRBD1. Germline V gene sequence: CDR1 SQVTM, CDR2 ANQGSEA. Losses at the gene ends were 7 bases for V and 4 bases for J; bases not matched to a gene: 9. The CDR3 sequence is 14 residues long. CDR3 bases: TGCAGCGCAACTCAGGGGGACGGCACCGGGGAGCTGTTTTTT. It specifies CSATQGDGTGELFF.

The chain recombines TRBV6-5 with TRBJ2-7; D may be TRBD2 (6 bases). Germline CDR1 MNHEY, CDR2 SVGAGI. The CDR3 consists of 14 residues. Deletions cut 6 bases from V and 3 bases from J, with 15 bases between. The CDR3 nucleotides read TGTGCCAGCAGCGACACTAGCTTGAGCTACGAGCAGTACTTC. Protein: CASSDTSLSYEQYF.

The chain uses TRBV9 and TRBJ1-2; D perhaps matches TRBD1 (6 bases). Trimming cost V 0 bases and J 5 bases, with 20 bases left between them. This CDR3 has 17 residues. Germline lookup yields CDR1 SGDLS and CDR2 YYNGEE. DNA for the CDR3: TGTGCCAGCAGCGTAGCGGGCAGGGAAGGGGGGTTTTATGGCTACACCTTC. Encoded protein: CASSVAGREGGFYGYTF.

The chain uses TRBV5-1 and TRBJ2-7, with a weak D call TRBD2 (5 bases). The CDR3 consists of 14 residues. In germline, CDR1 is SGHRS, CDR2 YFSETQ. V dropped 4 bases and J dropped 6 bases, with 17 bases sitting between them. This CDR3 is CASSPDGVSLEQYF. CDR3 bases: TGCGCCAGCAGCCCCGACGGGGTCTCCCTCGAGCAGTACTTC.

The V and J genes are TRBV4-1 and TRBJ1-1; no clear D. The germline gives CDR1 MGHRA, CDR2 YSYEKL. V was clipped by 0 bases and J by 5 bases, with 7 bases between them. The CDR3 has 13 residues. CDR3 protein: CASSQDQETEAFF. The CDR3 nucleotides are TGCGCCAGCAGCCAAGATCAGGAGACTGAAGCTTTCTTT.

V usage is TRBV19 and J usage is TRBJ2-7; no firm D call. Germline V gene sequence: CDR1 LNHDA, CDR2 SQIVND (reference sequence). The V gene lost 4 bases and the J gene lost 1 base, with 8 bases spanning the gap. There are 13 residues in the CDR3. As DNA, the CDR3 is TGTGCCAGTAGTACGGTAGCTTCCTACGAGCAGTACTTC. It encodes CASSTVASYEQYF.

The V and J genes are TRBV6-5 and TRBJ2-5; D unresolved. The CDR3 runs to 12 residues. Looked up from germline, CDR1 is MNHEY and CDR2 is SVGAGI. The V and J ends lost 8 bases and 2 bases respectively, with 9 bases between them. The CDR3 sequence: CASGQPQETQYF. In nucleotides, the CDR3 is TGTGCCAGCGGCCAGCCTCAAGAGACCCAGTACTTC.